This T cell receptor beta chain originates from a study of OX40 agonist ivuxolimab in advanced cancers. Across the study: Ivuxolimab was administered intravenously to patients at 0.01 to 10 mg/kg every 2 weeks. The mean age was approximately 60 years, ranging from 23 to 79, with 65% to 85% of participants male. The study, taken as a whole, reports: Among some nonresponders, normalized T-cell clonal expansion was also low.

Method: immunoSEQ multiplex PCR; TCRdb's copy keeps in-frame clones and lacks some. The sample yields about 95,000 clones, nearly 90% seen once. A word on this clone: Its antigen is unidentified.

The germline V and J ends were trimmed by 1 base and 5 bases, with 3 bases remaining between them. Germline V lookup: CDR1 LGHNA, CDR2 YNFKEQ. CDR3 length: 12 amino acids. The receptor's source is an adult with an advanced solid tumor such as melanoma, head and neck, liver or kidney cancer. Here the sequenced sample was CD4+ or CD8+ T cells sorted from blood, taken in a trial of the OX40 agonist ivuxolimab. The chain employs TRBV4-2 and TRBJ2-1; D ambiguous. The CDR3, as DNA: TGTGCCAGCAGCCAAGTAGACAATGAGCAGTTCTTC. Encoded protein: CASSQVDNEQFF.